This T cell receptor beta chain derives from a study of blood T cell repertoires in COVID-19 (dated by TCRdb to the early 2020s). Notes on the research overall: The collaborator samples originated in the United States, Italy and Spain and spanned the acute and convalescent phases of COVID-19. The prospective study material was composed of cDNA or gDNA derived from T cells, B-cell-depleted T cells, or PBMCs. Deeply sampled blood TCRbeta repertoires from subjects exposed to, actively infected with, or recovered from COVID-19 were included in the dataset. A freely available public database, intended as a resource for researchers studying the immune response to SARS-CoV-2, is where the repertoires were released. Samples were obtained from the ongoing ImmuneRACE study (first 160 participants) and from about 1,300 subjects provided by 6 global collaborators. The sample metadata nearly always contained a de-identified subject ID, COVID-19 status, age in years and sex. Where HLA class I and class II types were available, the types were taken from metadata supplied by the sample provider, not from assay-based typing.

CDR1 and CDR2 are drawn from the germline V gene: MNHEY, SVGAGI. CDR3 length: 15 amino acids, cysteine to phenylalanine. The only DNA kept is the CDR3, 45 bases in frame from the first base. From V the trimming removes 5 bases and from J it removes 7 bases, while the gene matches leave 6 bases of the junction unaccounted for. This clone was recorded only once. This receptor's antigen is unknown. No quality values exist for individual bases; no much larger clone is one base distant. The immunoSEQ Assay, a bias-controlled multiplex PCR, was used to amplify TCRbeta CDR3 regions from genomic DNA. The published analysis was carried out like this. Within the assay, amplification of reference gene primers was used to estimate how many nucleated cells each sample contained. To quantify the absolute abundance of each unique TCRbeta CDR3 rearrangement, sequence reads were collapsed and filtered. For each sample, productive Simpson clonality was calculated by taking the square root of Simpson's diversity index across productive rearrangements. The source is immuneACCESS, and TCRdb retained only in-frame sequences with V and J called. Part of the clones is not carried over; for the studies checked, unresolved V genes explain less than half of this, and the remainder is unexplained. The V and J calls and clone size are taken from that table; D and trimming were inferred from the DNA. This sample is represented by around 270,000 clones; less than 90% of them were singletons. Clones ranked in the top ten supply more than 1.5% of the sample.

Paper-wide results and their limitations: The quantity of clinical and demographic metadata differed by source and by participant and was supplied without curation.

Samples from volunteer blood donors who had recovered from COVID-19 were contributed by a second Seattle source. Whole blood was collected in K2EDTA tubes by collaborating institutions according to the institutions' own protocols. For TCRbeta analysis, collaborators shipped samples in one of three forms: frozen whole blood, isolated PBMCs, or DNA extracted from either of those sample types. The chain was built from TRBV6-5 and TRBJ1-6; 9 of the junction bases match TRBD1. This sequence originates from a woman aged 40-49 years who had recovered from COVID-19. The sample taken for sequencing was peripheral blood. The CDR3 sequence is CASSTATGGNSPLHF. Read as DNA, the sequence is TGTGCCAGCAGTACCGCGACAGGGGGGAATTCACCCCTCCACTTT.